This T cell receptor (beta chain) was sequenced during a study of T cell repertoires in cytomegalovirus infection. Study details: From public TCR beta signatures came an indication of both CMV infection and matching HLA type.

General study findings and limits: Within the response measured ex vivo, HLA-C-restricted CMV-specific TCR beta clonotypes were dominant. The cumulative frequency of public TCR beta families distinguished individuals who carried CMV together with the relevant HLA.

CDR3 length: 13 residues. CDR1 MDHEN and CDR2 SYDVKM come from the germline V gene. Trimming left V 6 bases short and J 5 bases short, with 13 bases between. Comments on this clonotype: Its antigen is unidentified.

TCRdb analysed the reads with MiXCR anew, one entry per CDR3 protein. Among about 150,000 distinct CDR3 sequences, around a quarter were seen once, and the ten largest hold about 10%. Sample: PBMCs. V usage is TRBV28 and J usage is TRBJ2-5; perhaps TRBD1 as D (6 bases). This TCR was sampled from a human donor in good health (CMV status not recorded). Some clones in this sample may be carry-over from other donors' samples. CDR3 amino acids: CASRLQGGETQYF. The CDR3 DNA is TGTGCCAGCAGACTACAGGGTGGGGAGACCCAGTACTTC.